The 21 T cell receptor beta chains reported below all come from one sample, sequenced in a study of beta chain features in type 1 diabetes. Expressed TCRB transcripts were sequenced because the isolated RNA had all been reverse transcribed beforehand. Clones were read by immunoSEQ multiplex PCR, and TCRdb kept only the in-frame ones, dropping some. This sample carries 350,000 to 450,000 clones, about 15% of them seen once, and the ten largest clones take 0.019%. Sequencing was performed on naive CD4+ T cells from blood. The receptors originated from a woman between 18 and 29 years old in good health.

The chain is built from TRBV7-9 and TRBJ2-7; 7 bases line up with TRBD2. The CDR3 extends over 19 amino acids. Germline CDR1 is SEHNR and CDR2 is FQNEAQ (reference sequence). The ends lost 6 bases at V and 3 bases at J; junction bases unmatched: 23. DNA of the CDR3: TGTGCCAGCAGGCTATATAGCGGGTCCACTAAGAGGGAGCTCTACGAGCAGTACTTC. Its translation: CASRLYSGSTKRELYEQYF.

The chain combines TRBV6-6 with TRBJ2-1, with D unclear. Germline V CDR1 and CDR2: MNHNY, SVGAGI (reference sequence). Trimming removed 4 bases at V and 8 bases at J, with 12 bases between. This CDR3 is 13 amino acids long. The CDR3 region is CASSFWRWDEQFF. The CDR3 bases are TGTGCCAGCAGTTTTTGGAGATGGGATGAGCAGTTCTTC.

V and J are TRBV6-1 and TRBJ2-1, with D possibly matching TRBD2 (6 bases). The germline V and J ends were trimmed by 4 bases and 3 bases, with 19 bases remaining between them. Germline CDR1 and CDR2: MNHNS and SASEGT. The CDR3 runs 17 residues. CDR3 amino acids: CASSGQIRDSLYNEQFF. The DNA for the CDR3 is TGTGCCAGCAGTGGTCAAATCCGGGACTCCCTCTACAATGAGCAGTTCTTC.

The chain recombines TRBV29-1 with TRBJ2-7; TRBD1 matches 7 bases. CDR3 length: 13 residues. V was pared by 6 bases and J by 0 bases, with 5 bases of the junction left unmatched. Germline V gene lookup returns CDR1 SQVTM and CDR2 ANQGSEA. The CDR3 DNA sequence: TGCAGCGTCGGTCGGGACAGCTCCTACGAGCAGTACTTC. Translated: CSVGRDSSYEQYF.

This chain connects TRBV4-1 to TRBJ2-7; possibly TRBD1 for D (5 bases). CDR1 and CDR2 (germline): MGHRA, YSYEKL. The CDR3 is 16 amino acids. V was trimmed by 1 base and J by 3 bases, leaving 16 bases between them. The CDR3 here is CASSQVGRQGIYEQYF. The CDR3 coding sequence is TGCGCCAGCAGCCAAGTCGGCCGCCAGGGCATCTACGAGCAGTACTTC.

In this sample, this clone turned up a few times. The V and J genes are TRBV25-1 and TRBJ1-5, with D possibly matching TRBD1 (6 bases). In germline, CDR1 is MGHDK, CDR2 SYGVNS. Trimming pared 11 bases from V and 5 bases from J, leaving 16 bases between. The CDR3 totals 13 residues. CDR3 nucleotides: TGTGCCCGCCAGGGGCCCGGTCATCAGCCCCAGCATTTT. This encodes CARQGPGHQPQHF.

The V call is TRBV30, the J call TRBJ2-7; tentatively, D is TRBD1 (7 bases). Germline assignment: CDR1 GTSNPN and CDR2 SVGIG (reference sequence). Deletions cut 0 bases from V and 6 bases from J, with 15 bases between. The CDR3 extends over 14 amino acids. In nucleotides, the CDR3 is TGTGCCTGGAGTGTACGAGGAGGGGGCGCCGAGCAGTACTTC. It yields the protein CAWSVRGGGAEQYF. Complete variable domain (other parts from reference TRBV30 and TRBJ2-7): SQTIHQWPATLVQPVGSPLSLECTVEGTSNPNLYWYRQAAGRGLQLLFYSVGIGQISSEVPQNLSASRPQDRQFILSSKKLLLSDSGFYLCAWSVRGGGAEQYFGPGTRLTVT.

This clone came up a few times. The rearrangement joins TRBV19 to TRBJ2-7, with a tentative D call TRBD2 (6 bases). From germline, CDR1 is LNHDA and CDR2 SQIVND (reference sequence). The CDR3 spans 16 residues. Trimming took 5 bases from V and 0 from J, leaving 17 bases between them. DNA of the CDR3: TGTGCCAGTAGTCCCGTTGAGGGAGGCCCCTCCTACGAGCAGTACTTC. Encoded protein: CASSPVEGGPSYEQYF.

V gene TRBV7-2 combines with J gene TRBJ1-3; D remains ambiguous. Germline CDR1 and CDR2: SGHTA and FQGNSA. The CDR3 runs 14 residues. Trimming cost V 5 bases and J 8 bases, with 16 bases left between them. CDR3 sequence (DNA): TGTGCCAGCAGCCCCGGAGAGTTCAGAGACACCATATATTTT. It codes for CASSPGEFRDTIYF.

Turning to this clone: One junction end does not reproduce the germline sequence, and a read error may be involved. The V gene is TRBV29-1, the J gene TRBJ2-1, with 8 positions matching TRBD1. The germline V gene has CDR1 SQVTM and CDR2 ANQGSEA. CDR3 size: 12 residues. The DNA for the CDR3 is TGCAGCGTTGGGGACATCGGGACAGGTCGGATCTTC. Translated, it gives CSVGDIGTGRIF.

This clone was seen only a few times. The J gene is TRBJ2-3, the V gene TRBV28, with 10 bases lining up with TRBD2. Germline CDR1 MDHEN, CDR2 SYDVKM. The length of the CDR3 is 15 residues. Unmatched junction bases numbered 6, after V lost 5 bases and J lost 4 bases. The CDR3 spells CASSPGTSVADTQYF. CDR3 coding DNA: TGTGCCAGCAGTCCCGGGACTAGCGTCGCAGATACGCAGTATTTT.

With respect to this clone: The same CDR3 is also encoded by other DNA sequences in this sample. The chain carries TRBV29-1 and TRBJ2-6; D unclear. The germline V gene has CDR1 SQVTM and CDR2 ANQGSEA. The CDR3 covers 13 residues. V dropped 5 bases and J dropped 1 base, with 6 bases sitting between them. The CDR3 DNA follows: TGCAGCGTTCGTGTGTCTGGGGCCAACGTCCTGACTTTC. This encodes CSVRVSGANVLTF.

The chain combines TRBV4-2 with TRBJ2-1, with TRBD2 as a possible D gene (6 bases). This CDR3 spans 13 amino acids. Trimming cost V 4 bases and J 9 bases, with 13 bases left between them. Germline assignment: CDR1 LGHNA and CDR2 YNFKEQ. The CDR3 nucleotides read TGTGCCAGCAGCCCACAGCAGGGAGGTGAGCAGTTCTTC. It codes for CASSPQQGGEQFF.

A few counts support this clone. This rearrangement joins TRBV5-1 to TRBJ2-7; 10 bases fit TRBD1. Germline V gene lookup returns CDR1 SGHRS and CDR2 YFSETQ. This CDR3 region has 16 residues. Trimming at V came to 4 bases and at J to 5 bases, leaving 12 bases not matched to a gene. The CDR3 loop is CASSPRPGTGDDEQYF. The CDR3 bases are TGCGCCAGCAGCCCTAGACCCGGGACAGGGGATGACGAGCAGTACTTC.

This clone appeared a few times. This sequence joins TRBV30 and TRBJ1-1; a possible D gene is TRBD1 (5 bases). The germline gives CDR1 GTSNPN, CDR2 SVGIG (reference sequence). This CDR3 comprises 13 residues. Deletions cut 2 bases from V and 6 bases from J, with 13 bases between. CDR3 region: CAWSPGINAEAFF. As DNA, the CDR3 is TGTGCCTGGAGTCCAGGGATAAACGCTGAAGCTTTCTTT.

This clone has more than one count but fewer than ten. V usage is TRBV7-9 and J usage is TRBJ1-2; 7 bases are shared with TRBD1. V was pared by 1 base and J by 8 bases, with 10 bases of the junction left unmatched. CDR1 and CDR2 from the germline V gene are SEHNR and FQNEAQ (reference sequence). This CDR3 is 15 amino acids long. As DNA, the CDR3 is TGTGCCAGCAGCTTAGGGGGACAGCGCTTCGTCGGCTACACCTTC. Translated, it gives CASSLGGQRFVGYTF.

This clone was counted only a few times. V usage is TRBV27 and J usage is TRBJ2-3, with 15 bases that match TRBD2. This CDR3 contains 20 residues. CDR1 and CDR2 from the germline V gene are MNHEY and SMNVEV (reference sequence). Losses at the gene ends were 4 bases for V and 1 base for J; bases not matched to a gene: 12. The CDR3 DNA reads TGTGCCAGCAGTTCCCCGTTCGGACTAGCGGGAGGGCTGGGCACAGATACGCAGTATTTT. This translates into CASSSPFGLAGGLGTDTQYF.

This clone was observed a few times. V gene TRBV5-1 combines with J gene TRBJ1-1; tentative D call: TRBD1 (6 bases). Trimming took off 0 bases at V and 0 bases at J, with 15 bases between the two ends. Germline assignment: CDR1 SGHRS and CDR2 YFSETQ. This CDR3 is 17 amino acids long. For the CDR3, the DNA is TGCGCCAGCAGCTTGGATTGGGTCGGACAGCTGAACACTGAAGCTTTCTTT. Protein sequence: CASSLDWVGQLNTEAFF.

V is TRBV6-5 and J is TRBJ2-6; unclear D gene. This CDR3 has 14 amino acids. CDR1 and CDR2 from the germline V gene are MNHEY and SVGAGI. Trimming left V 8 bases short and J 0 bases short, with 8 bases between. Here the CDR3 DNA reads TGTGCCAGCCGTAAGCCCTCTGGGGCCAACGTCCTGACTTTC. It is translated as CASRKPSGANVLTF.

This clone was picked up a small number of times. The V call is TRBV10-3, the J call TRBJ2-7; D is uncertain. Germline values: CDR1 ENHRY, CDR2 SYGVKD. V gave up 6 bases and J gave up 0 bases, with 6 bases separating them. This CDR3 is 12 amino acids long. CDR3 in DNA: TGTGCCATCAGCCCATCCTCCTACGAGCAGTACTTC. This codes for CAISPSSYEQYF.

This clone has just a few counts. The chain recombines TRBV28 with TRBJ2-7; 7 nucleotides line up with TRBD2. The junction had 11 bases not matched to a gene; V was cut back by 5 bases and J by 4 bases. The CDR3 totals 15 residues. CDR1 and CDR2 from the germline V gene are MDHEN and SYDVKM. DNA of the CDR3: TGTGCCAGCAGTGGCACAAGCGGGGCCTTTTACGAGCAGTACTTC. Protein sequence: CASSGTSGAFYEQYF.